Each of the 19 T cell receptor beta chains below was sequenced from the same sample in a study of OX40 agonist ivuxolimab in advanced cancers. Produced via immunoSEQ multiplex PCR; TCRdb's table is partial and in-frame only. The sample carries about 19,000 clones, 86% recorded once. Material: CD4+ or CD8+ T cells sorted from blood, obtained in a trial of the OX40 agonist ivuxolimab. These receptors all come from an adult with an advanced solid tumor such as melanoma, head and neck, liver or kidney cancer.

This sequence joins TRBV11-3 and TRBJ2-7, with D perhaps given as TRBD1 or TRBD2 (6 bases each). CDR1 and CDR2 (germline): SGHNT, YENEEA. The CDR3 has 13 residues. The V gene lost 4 bases and the J gene lost 6 bases, with 13 bases spanning the gap. The CDR3 DNA sequence: TGTGCCAGCAGCTCAGAGGGGGGCTTCGAGCAGTACTTC. It translates to CASSSEGGFEQYF.

The J gene is TRBJ1-5, the V gene TRBV6-5; TRBD1 agrees at 9 bases. The ends lost 6 bases at V and 8 bases at J; junction bases unmatched: 11. This CDR3 spans 15 amino acids. Germline V lookup: CDR1 MNHEY, CDR2 SVGAGI. The CDR3 sequence: CASRPDRGGLEPQHF. Written as DNA, the CDR3 is TGTGCCAGCAGACCGGACAGGGGCGGTTTAGAGCCCCAGCATTTT.

CDR3 coding DNA: TGTGCCAGCAGCTTGGGAAGGGTTTCAGATGGCTACACCTTC. Encoded protein: CASSLGRVSDGYTF. This chain connects TRBV5-4 to TRBJ1-2; D is undetermined. V was clipped by 0 bases and J by 6 bases, with 12 bases between them. Germline values: CDR1 SGHNT, CDR2 YYREEE (reference sequence). The CDR3 extends over 14 amino acids. Full variable domain (missing parts from reference TRBV5-4 and TRBJ1-2): ETGVTQSPTHLIKTRGQQVTLRCSSQSGHNTVSWYQQALGQGPQFIFQYYREEENGRGNFPPRFSGLQFPNYSSELNVNALELDDSALYLCASSLGRVSDGYTFGSGTRLTVV.

The chain employs TRBV11-2 and TRBJ1-5; weak D call: TRBD1 (6 bases). The CDR3 spans 14 residues. V was shortened by 5 bases and J by 5 bases, with 13 bases between the two germline ends. In germline, CDR1 is SGHAT, CDR2 FQNNGV. For the CDR3, the DNA is TGTGCCAGCAGCCGCGACAGGATGGATCAGCCCCAGCATTTT. Its translation: CASSRDRMDQPQHF.

This clone has only a few counts. V usage is TRBV7-6 and J usage is TRBJ2-3; D remains ambiguous. Germline CDR1 SGHVS, CDR2 FNYEAQ. Between the trimmed V and J ends, which lost 5 bases and 4 bases, there was a span of 10 bases. CDR3 length equals 13 residues. The CDR3 spells CASSPPGADTQYF. The CDR3 coding sequence is TGTGCCAGCAGCCCCCCTGGGGCAGATACGCAGTATTTT.

This chain links TRBV6-5 with TRBJ1-5; possibly TRBD1 for D (5 bases). Germline V gives CDR1 MNHEY, CDR2 SVGAGI. This CDR3 region has 13 residues. V gave up 2 bases and J gave up 6 bases, with 8 bases separating them. The DNA for the CDR3 is TGTGCCAGCAGTTACGAAGGGGTTCAGCCCCAGCATTTT. This encodes CASSYEGVQPQHF.

The chain uses TRBV2 and TRBJ2-3, with D unclear. Trimming pared 4 bases from V and 4 bases from J, leaving 6 bases between. The CDR3 is 12 amino acids. Looked up from germline, CDR1 is SNHLY and CDR2 is FYNNEI. The CDR3 loop is CASSVFSDTQYF. Written as DNA, the CDR3 is TGTGCCAGCAGTGTCTTCTCAGATACGCAGTATTTT.

V gene TRBV7-2 combines with J gene TRBJ2-1, with TRBD2 as a possible D gene (6 bases). V was shortened by 5 bases and J by 7 bases, with 9 bases between the two germline ends. Per the germline V gene, CDR1 is SGHTA and CDR2 is FQGNSA. The CDR3 is 12 residues long. The CDR3 DNA follows: TGTGCCAGCAGCGCCGGAGGGAATGAGCAGTTCTTC. Residues: CASSAGGNEQFF.

The chain's CDR3 is CASSLVGKRDTEAFF. The CDR3 DNA reads as TGCGCCAGCAGCTTGGTCGGGAAGAGGGACACTGAAGCTTTCTTT. This sequence joins TRBV5-1 and TRBJ1-1; D gene ambiguous. The CDR3 runs to 15 residues. V lost 0 bases to trimming and J lost 3 bases, with 12 bases between them. Germline V gives CDR1 SGHRS, CDR2 YFSETQ.

This clone has just a few counts. The rearrangement links TRBV18 to TRBJ2-5, with no clear D. Germline CDR1 and CDR2: KGHSH and LQKENI. The CDR3 runs 13 residues. V shed 6 bases and J shed 3 bases, with 11 bases lying between them. The CDR3 DNA reads TGTGCCAGCTCCCCGGGCCTAGAAGAGACCCAGTACTTC. Its translation: CASSPGLEETQYF.

This chain uses TRBV5-4 with TRBJ2-5; TRBD1 might be the D (5 bases). V lost 0 bases and J 0 bases, leaving 6 bases between the germline ends. The CDR3 runs to 14 residues. CDR1 and CDR2 from the germline V gene are SGHNT and YYREEE (reference sequence). The CDR3 region has the DNA TGTGCCAGCAGCTTGGGCAGGGACCAAGAGACCCAGTACTTC. Translation: CASSLGRDQETQYF.

As DNA, the CDR3 is TGTGCCAGCAGCTTAGAGGCAGAACTATCCTACGAGCAGTACTTC. Translating gives CASSLEAELSYEQYF. The chain joins TRBV7-8 to TRBJ2-7; D call uncertain. The CDR3 sequence is 15 residues long. The germline V gene has CDR1 SGHVS and CDR2 FQNEAQ. Trimming shortened V by 1 base and J by 1 base, and 11 bases separated the two germline ends.

The J gene is TRBJ2-7, the V gene TRBV5-6, with 7 bases lining up with TRBD2. V shed 8 bases and J 0 bases; nucleotides not matched to a gene: 11. This CDR3 is built from 15 residues. Germline CDR1 SGHDT, CDR2 YYEEEE. This CDR3 is CASEALSGASYEQYF. CDR3 nucleotides: TGTGCCAGTGAGGCCCTAAGCGGGGCCTCCTACGAGCAGTACTTC.

The chain carries TRBV10-2 and TRBJ2-3, with 13 bases fitting TRBD2. The length of the CDR3 is 16 residues. V was clipped by 6 bases and J by 5 bases; unmatched bases: 8. Germline lookup yields CDR1 WSHSY and CDR2 SAAADI. CDR3 bases: TGCGCCAGCAGACTAGCGGGAGGGCCGGGAGGAGATACGCAGTATTTT. This codes for CASRLAGGPGGDTQYF.

Here the CDR3 reads CASSDIRGSTDTQYF. The CDR3 bases are TGTGCCAGCAGTGACATAAGAGGGAGCACAGATACGCAGTATTTT. The V gene is TRBV25-1, the J gene TRBJ2-3; maybe TRBD2 (5 bases). The length of the CDR3 is 15 residues. Trimming stripped 3 bases from V and 0 bases from J, with 10 bases between. From germline, CDR1 is MGHDK and CDR2 SYGVNS.

The rearrangement joins TRBV6-1 to TRBJ1-6, with TRBD1 as a possible D gene (5 bases). The CDR3 length is 15 residues. CDR1 and CDR2 from the germline V gene are MNHNS and SASEGT. V lost 4 bases, J lost 7 bases, and 14 bases lay in between. The DNA for the CDR3 is TGTGCCAGCAGTGTTGGGGGGAACGGGAATTCACCCCTCCACTTT. Protein: CASSVGGNGNSPLHF.

The chain recombines TRBV6-7 with TRBJ2-7; D assignment may be TRBD1 or TRBD2 (6 bases each). TRBV6-7 is assigned to the ORF class and has an uncertain function. The CDR3 has 13 amino acids. V lost 7 bases to trimming and J lost 6 bases, with 16 bases between them. CDR3 coding DNA: TGTGCCAGCAATACAGGGAGGTCTCGCGAGCAGTACTTC. Translating it yields CASNTGRSREQYF.

The chain is built from TRBV4-1 and TRBJ1-2; D ambiguous. The CDR3 is made up of 15 amino acids. The V end was cut by 0 bases, the J end by 0 bases, with 8 bases between. CDR1 and CDR2 from the germline V gene are MGHRA and YSYEKL. The CDR3 loop reads CASSQDAPANYGYTF. CDR3 nucleotide sequence: TGCGCCAGCAGCCAAGATGCCCCAGCTAACTATGGCTACACCTTC.

J is TRBJ2-1 and V is TRBV15; D unresolved. The CDR3 has 11 amino acids. Trimming removed 5 bases at V and 5 bases at J, with 4 bases between. Germline V gene sequence: CDR1 LNHNV, CDR2 YYDKDF (reference sequence). Written as DNA, the CDR3 is TGTGCCACCAGCCGGAACAATGAGCAGTTCTTC. Translated, it gives CATSRNNEQFF.